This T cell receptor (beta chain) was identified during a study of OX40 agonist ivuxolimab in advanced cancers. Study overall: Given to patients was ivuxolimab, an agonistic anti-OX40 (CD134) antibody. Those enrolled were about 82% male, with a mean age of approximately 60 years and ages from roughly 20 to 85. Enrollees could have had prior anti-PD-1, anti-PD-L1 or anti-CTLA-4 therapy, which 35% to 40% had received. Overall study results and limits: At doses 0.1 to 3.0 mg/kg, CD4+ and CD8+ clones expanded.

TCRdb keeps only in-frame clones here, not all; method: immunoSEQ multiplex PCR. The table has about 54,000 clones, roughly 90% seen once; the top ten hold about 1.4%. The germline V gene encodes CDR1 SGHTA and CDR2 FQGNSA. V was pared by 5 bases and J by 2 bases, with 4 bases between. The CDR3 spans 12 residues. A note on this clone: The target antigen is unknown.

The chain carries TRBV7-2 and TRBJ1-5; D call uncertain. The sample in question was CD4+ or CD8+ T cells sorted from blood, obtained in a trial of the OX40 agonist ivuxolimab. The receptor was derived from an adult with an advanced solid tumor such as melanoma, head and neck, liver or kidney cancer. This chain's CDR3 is CASSLGNQPQHF. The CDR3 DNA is TGTGCCAGCAGCCTGGGCAATCAGCCCCAGCATTTT.